This TCR beta chain was retrieved from a study of cytomegalovirus exposure and HLA in healthy donors. The PCR made use of 60 Vbeta and 13 Jbeta primers. Profiling relied on immunoSEQ multiplex PCR, and the TCRdb table lists in-frame clones only, not all of them. The sample yields around 130,000 clones, 76% seen once. CDR1 and CDR2 from the germline V gene are SGHVS and FQNEAQ. V dropped 5 bases and J dropped 8 bases, with 13 bases sitting between them. CDR3 length: 14 amino acids. Concerning this clone itself: Antigen unknown.

Study-wide results and caveats: Follow-up analysis later connected one missense variant in DCLRE1C with trimming of TCR beta V- and J-genes. Most TCR beta V segments were productive about 90% or about 30% of the time in an earlier analysis.

This chain connects TRBV7-8 to TRBJ1-6, with D unresolved. This sequence originates from a man in his forties or fifties in good health and CMV-seronegative. Sample: PBMCs. This chain's CDR3 is CASSTRAWDSPLHF. The CDR3 bases are TGTGCCAGCAGCACGCGGGCCTGGGATTCACCCCTCCACTTT.